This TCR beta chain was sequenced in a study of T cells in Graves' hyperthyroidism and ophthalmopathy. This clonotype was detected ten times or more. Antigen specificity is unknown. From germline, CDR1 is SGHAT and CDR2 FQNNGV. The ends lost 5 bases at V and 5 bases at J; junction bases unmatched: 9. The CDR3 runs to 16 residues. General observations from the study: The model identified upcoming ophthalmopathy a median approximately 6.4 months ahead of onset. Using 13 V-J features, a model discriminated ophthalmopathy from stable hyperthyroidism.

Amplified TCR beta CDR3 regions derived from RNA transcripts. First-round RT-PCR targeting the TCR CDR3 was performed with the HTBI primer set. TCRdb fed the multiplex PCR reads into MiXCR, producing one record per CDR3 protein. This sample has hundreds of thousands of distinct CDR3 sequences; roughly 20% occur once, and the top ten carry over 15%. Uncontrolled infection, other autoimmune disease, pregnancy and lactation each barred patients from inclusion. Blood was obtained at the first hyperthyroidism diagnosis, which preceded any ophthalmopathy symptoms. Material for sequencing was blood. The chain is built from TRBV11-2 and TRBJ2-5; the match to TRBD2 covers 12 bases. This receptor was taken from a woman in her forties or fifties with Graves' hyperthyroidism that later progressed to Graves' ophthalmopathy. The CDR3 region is CASSPTTSGGSETQYF. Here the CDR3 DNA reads TGTGCCAGCAGCCCCACGACTAGCGGGGGTTCGGAGACCCAGTACTTC.